What follows are 18 T cell receptor beta chains derived from one specimen sequenced in a study of cytomegalovirus exposure and HLA in healthy donors. The PCR employed 60 Vbeta primers together with 13 Jbeta primers. Repertoires were generated with immunoSEQ multiplex PCR, while TCRdb's copy carries only in-frame clones and drops some. The profile shows 130,000 or so clones, more than 65% of them singletons. Material for sequencing was PBMCs. These TCRs come from a woman under 30 in good health and CMV-seropositive.

This clone was recorded only once. The chain recombines TRBV5-4 with TRBJ1-1; 7 nucleotides line up with TRBD1. This CDR3 is built from 13 residues. Germline V CDR1 and CDR2: SGHNT, YYREEE (reference sequence). The ends lost 1 base at V and 7 bases at J; junction bases unmatched: 4. DNA for the CDR3: TGTGCCAGCAGCTTGCCGGGACAGCTTGAAGCTTTCTTT. It codes for CASSLPGQLEAFF. The full variable domain, rest sourced from reference TRBV5-4 and TRBJ1-1, is ETGVTQSPTHLIKTRGQQVTLRCSSQSGHNTVSWYQQALGQGPQFIFQYYREEENGRGNFPPRFSGLQFPNYSSELNVNALELDDSALYLCASSLPGQLEAFFGQGTRLTVV.

The V call is TRBV9, the J call TRBJ1-1, with D perhaps TRBD1 (5 bases). The V gene's germline CDR1 is SGDLS and CDR2 YYNGEE. V dropped 2 bases and J dropped 4 bases, with 18 bases sitting between them. CDR3 length equals 16 residues. CDR3 region: CASSVPTQGLRTEAFF. In nucleotides, the CDR3 is TGTGCCAGCAGCGTCCCGACGCAGGGCCTTCGCACTGAAGCTTTCTTT.

This chain joins TRBV7-2 and TRBJ2-7; 9 bases are a match to TRBD2. J lost 2 bases, V lost 3 bases, and 8 bases had no gene match. Germline CDR1 and CDR2: SGHTA and FQGNSA. The CDR3 totals 16 residues. The CDR3 nucleotides are TGTGCCAGCAGCTTGATCAGCGGGGGGTTGGCCTACGAGCAGTACTTC. Amino acids: CASSLISGGLAYEQYF.

The rearrangement uses TRBV5-1 and TRBJ1-2, with 8 bases that match TRBD1. Germline V gene data show CDR1 as SGHRS and CDR2 as YFSETQ. The V gene end was trimmed by 1 base and the J gene end by 0 bases; junction bases not matched to a gene: 8. This CDR3 is 17 amino acids long. CDR3 residues: CASSLNPGTGANYGYTF. The CDR3 DNA reads TGCGCCAGCAGCTTGAACCCCGGGACAGGAGCTAACTATGGCTACACCTTC.

The chain is built from TRBV12-5 and TRBJ2-5, with 10 bases aligning to TRBD1. The CDR3 loop spans 15 amino acids. Germline values: CDR1 LGHNT, CDR2 FRNRAP. Unmatched junction bases numbered 6, after V lost 5 bases and J lost 3 bases. CDR3 region: CASGTPTGGEETQYF. CDR3 nucleotides: TGTGCTAGTGGTACGCCGACAGGGGGCGAAGAGACCCAGTACTTC.

This clone showed up just once. The J gene is TRBJ1-4, the V gene TRBV7-8, with unresolved D. Trimming stripped 3 bases from V and 2 bases from J, with 10 bases between. Per the germline V gene, CDR1 is SGHVS and CDR2 is FQNEAQ. This CDR3 region has 15 residues. CDR3 sequence (DNA): TGTGCCAGCAGCTTTTTCGACTTCACTAATGAAAAACTGTTTTTT. This gives the protein CASSFFDFTNEKLFF.

The chain uses TRBV4-1 and TRBJ2-7, with 9 bases identical to TRBD2. CDR3 length: 16 amino acids. CDR1 and CDR2 from the germline V gene are MGHRA and YSYEKL. V shed 4 bases and J 4 bases; nucleotides not matched to a gene: 11. The CDR3 protein is CASSPRGAGGPYEQYF. The CDR3, as DNA: TGCGCCAGCAGCCCGCGCGGCGCGGGGGGGCCTTACGAGCAGTACTTC.

The CDR3 DNA reads as TGTGCCAGCAGTTACGTACAGGGGGCATACGAGCAGTACTTC. This codes for CASSYVQGAYEQYF. The V gene is TRBV6-5, the J gene TRBJ2-7; TRBD1 matches 9 bases. This CDR3 region has 14 residues. V trimming: 2 bases; J trimming: 4 bases; junction bases outside the gene matches: 3. From germline, CDR1 is MNHEY and CDR2 SVGAGI.

The V gene is TRBV5-1, the J gene TRBJ2-1, with D hard to call. The germline V gene encodes CDR1 SGHRS and CDR2 YFSETQ. The V gene lost 5 bases and the J gene lost 0 bases, with 9 bases spanning the gap. There are 14 residues in the CDR3. CDR3 coding DNA: TGCGCCAGCAGGCCAGGTAGCTCCTACAATGAGCAGTTCTTC. It yields the protein CASRPGSSYNEQFF.

The chain couples TRBV5-1 to TRBJ2-1; D unclear. The CDR3 totals 14 residues. The germline CDR1 and CDR2 sequences are SGHRS and YFSETQ. V shed 0 bases and J shed 7 bases, with 11 bases lying between them. In DNA, the CDR3 is TGCGCCAGCAGCTTGGCCCCAGATCCTAATGAGCAGTTCTTC. It translates to CASSLAPDPNEQFF. The full variable domain, with the rest looked up from reference TRBV5-1 and TRBJ2-1, is KAGVTQTPRYLIKTRGQQVTLSCSPISGHRSVSWYQQTPGQGLQFLFEYFSETQRNKGNFPGRFSGRQFSNSRSEMNVSTLELGDSALYLCASSLAPDPNEQFFGPGTRLTVL.

This sequence joins TRBV5-4 and TRBJ2-1; 7 bases map to TRBD1. This CDR3 is built from 14 residues. Germline V gene sequence: CDR1 SGHNT, CDR2 YYREEE (reference sequence). With V trimmed by 3 bases and J by 5 bases, 5 bases remained unmatched. The CDR3 reads CASSSRDRDNEQFF. CDR3 nucleotide sequence: TGTGCCAGCAGCTCCCGGGACAGAGACAATGAGCAGTTCTTC.

J is TRBJ1-4 and V is TRBV5-1; D remains ambiguous. The CDR3 has 12 residues. The germline V gene has CDR1 SGHRS and CDR2 YFSETQ. V lost 1 base, J lost 6 bases, and 4 bases lay in between. This CDR3 is CASSLQDEKLFF. CDR3 bases: TGCGCCAGCAGCTTGCAGGATGAAAAACTGTTTTTT.

The chain employs TRBV18 and TRBJ1-5; D is perhaps TRBD1 (5 bases). The germline V and J ends were trimmed by 4 bases and 9 bases, with 16 bases remaining between them. This CDR3 is built from 14 residues. Germline V CDR1 and CDR2: KGHSH, LQKENI. CDR3 sequence: CASSQQDLETPQHF. The CDR3 DNA follows: TGTGCCAGCTCACAACAGGACCTTGAGACGCCCCAGCATTTT.

This chain connects TRBV7-9 to TRBJ2-3; 9 bases line up with TRBD1. Losses at the gene ends were 3 bases for V and 1 base for J; bases not matched to a gene: 2. Germline V gene sequence: CDR1 SEHNR, CDR2 FQNEAQ (reference sequence). The CDR3 has 15 residues. CDR3 region: CASSLTGGGTDTQYF. CDR3 nucleotide sequence: TGTGCCAGCAGCTTGACAGGGGGAGGCACAGATACGCAGTATTTT.

This sequence joins TRBV5-1 and TRBJ2-7, with a tentative D call TRBD2 (7 bases). The V end was cut by 7 bases, the J end by 2 bases, with 16 bases between. Germline V gene lookup returns CDR1 SGHRS and CDR2 YFSETQ. The CDR3 totals 14 residues. The CDR3, as DNA: TGCGCCAGCGGGGAGGGAGGGGGGCCCTACGAGCAGTACTTC. It translates to CASGEGGGPYEQYF.

V is TRBV18 and J is TRBJ2-1; tentative D call: TRBD1 (7 bases). The V gene's germline CDR1 is KGHSH and CDR2 LQKENI. This CDR3 has 15 residues. Trimming took 0 bases from V and 7 from J, leaving 13 bases between them. In nucleotides, the CDR3 is TGTGCCAGCTCACCACCTGGGCAGGGGGGAAATGAGCAGTTCTTC. Protein sequence: CASSPPGQGGNEQFF.

The chain links TRBV28 to TRBJ2-3; the D gene is possibly TRBD2 (5 bases). The CDR3 has 14 residues. CDR1 and CDR2 (germline): MDHEN, SYDVKM. The V end was cut by 3 bases, the J end by 2 bases, with 9 bases between. The DNA of the CDR3 is TGTGCCAGCAGTTTCGGGCTAGCCACAGATACGCAGTATTTT. Its protein product is CASSFGLATDTQYF.

V and J are TRBV5-1 and TRBJ2-1; tentatively, D is TRBD2 (7 bases). V was pared by 0 bases and J by 2 bases, with 9 bases between. This CDR3 contains 15 residues. Germline V gene sequence: CDR1 SGHRS, CDR2 YFSETQ. CDR3 in DNA: TGCGCCAGCAGCTTGGGCGGGGGCCCCTACAATGAGCAGTTCTTC. The encoded protein is CASSLGGGPYNEQFF. The variable domain in full, with the rest retrieved from reference TRBV5-1 and TRBJ2-1, is KAGVTQTPRYLIKTRGQQVTLSCSPISGHRSVSWYQQTPGQGLQFLFEYFSETQRNKGNFPGRFSGRQFSNSRSEMNVSTLELGDSALYLCASSLGGGPYNEQFFGPGTRLTVL.